Below are 25 T cell receptor beta chains sequenced from a single sample in a study of cytomegalovirus exposure and HLA in healthy donors. PCR employed 60 Vbeta and 13 Jbeta primers. The method was immunoSEQ multiplex PCR; TCRdb's version includes in-frame clones alone and lacks a portion of them. Among under 110,000 clones, over 70% were seen once, and the ten largest hold 0.79%. Input material: PBMCs. The receptors stem from a boy aged 5-17 years in good health and CMV-seronegative.

The chain recombines TRBV27 with TRBJ2-6; 10 nucleotides align to TRBD1. After removal of 7 bases from V and 8 bases from J, the junction contained 20 bases not matched to a gene. Germline CDR1 is MNHEY and CDR2 is SMNVEV (reference sequence). The CDR3 totals 19 residues. The CDR3 DNA reads as TGTGCCAGCACCACCCCCCGGTGGGACAGGGGTACACCAACCAACGTCCTGACTTTC. It codes for CASTTPRWDRGTPTNVLTF.

This clone was counted once. The V and J genes are TRBV5-6 and TRBJ1-2; the D gene is possibly TRBD1 (5 bases). V was shortened by 3 bases and J by 5 bases, with 17 bases between the two germline ends. Germline values: CDR1 SGHDT, CDR2 YYEEEE. The CDR3 is made up of 15 amino acids. In nucleotides, the CDR3 is TGTGCCAGCAGCTCGCGGGGTGAGGGGTTTTATGGCTACACCTTC. Its protein product is CASSSRGEGFYGYTF.

CDR3 nucleotides: TGCGCCAGCAGCCAAATTGGGGCCAGCTATGGCTACACCTTC. It specifies CASSQIGASYGYTF. J is TRBJ1-2 and V is TRBV4-1, with D tentatively TRBD1 (5 bases). The ends were cut back, 2 bases at V and 4 bases at J, with 11 bases in the middle. This CDR3 has 14 amino acids. Germline V gene lookup returns CDR1 MGHRA and CDR2 YSYEKL.

The CDR3 is CASSSIEEAGAYGYTF. As DNA, the CDR3 is TGTGCCAGCAGCTCTATCGAGGAGGCAGGGGCCTATGGCTACACCTTC. The V call is TRBV21-1, the J call TRBJ1-2; TRBD1, as called in the table, went unchecked against the DNA. TRBV21-1 is flagged as a pseudogene. This CDR3 contains 16 residues.

The rearrangement uses TRBV5-1 and TRBJ2-2; D not resolved. Trimming stripped 0 bases from V and 0 bases from J, with 15 bases between. The CDR3 sequence is 18 residues long. CDR1 SGHRS and CDR2 YFSETQ come from the germline V gene. CDR3 DNA: TGCGCCAGCAGCTTGGATAACAGAATACAATCGAACACCGGGGAGCTGTTTTTT. The encoded protein is CASSLDNRIQSNTGELFF.

The V gene is TRBV29-1, the J gene TRBJ1-1; no clear D gene. V lost 4 bases and J lost 5, with 8 bases in between. Germline lookup yields CDR1 SQVTM and CDR2 ANQGSEA. The CDR3 spans 11 residues. For the CDR3, the DNA is TGCAGCGTTGTAGGAGTGACTGAAGCTTTCTTT. This codes for CSVVGVTEAFF. The full variable domain, in which reference TRBV29-1 and TRBJ1-1 provide the parts outside the CDR3, is SAVISQKPSRDICQRGTSLTIQCQVDSQVTMMFWYRQQPGQSLTLIATANQGSEATYESGFVIDKFPISRPNLTFSTLTVSNMSPEDSSIYLCSVVGVTEAFFGQGTRLTVV.

This chain connects TRBV7-8 to TRBJ2-3; D is undetermined. V lost 6 bases, J lost 4 bases, and 11 bases lay in between. CDR1 is SGHVS, CDR2 FQNEAQ, per germline. The CDR3 has 13 residues. The CDR3 bases are TGTGCCAGCAGAAACGCCCCGGCAGATACGCAGTATTTT. Translating gives CASRNAPADTQYF.

The chain recombines TRBV6-5 with TRBJ2-1, with D unresolved. Trimming left V 6 bases short and J 5 bases short, with 11 bases between. Germline lookup yields CDR1 MNHEY and CDR2 SVGAGI. The CDR3 is made up of 13 amino acids. CDR3 loop: CASSRTTNNEQFF. CDR3 DNA: TGTGCCAGCAGCCGCACAACGAACAATGAGCAGTTCTTC.

CDR3 DNA sequence: TGTGCCAGCAGCCGGGGGGTTCACACCGGGGAGCTGTTTTTT. Translation gives CASSRGVHTGELFF. The chain is built from TRBV14 and TRBJ2-2, with a weak D call TRBD2 (6 bases). The CDR3 covers 14 residues. V shed 4 bases and J shed 3 bases, with 9 bases lying between them. Germline V gives CDR1 SGHDN, CDR2 FVKESK.

This clone was seen only a few times. This chain uses TRBV10-3 with TRBJ2-1; 9 nucleotides line up with TRBD2. This CDR3 is 15 amino acids long. V was pared by 2 bases and J by 3 bases, with 2 bases of the junction left unmatched. Germline V gene lookup returns CDR1 ENHRY and CDR2 SYGVKD. The CDR3 DNA is TGTGCCATCAGTGAGGGCGGGGGGGTCTACAATGAGCAGTTCTTC. Its protein is CAISEGGGVYNEQFF.

The chain joins TRBV30 to TRBJ1-3; D may be TRBD1 (5 bases). The CDR3 consists of 19 residues. V dropped 2 bases and J dropped 0 bases, with 23 bases sitting between them. The germline gives CDR1 GTSNPN, CDR2 SVGIG (reference sequence). CDR3 in DNA: TGTGCCTGGAGTCCTTGGCAGGGCGCGATGCACTACTCTGGAAACACCATATATTTT. Encoded protein: CAWSPWQGAMHYSGNTIYF.

The V and J genes are TRBV5-6 and TRBJ1-3; TRBD1 might be the D (6 bases). Germline assignment: CDR1 SGHDT and CDR2 YYEEEE. CDR3 length: 15 residues. The V end was cut by 4 bases, the J end by 2 bases, with 13 bases between. The CDR3 spells CASSRVDSPGNTIYF. DNA of the CDR3: TGTGCCAGCAGCAGGGTGGACAGCCCTGGAAACACCATATATTTT.

The genes are TRBV27 and TRBJ1-4; D is ambiguous. Trimming stripped 2 bases from V and 0 bases from J, with 10 bases between. This CDR3 region has 16 residues. In germline, CDR1 is MNHEY, CDR2 SMNVEV (reference sequence). The CDR3 loop reads CASSLSYPATNEKLFF. CDR3 in DNA: TGTGCCAGCAGTTTAAGCTACCCCGCAACTAATGAAAAACTGTTTTTT.

The V call is TRBV6-6, the J call TRBJ2-6; 7 bases map to TRBD1. The CDR3 runs 15 residues. J gave up 4 bases and V 5 bases, and 5 bases lay outside the gene matches. The germline V gene has CDR1 MNHNY and CDR2 SVGAGI (reference sequence). CDR3 bases: TGTGCCAGCAGTCGACAGGGAGCGGGGGCCAACGTCCTGACTTTC. Translating gives CASSRQGAGANVLTF.

The gene calls are TRBV5-8 and TRBJ2-1; perhaps TRBD1 as D (5 bases). The CDR3 covers 13 residues. The germline V gene has CDR1 SGHTS and CDR2 YDEGEE. The V end lost 6 bases, the J end lost 9 bases, and 16 bases lay between the germline ends. The CDR3 DNA sequence: TGTGCCAGCACCTCCCAGGGTAGAGGTGAGCAGTTCTTC. It specifies CASTSQGRGEQFF.

The rearrangement joins TRBV19 to TRBJ1-1; 9 positions agree with TRBD1. The CDR3 is 14 residues long. The J segment lost 9 bases and the V segment lost 5 bases, leaving 10 bases of the junction unmatched. Germline CDR1 and CDR2: LNHDA and SQIVND (reference sequence). CDR3 residues: CASSADRGAPKAFF. The CDR3 coding sequence is TGTGCCAGTAGTGCAGACAGGGGGGCCCCGAAAGCTTTCTTT.

The genes are TRBV5-1 and TRBJ2-7, with TRBD2 matching over 12 bases. With 1 base clipped from V and 6 bases from J, the junction kept 8 bases outside the gene matches. Germline-derived CDR1 and CDR2 are SGHRS and YFSETQ. The CDR3 extends over 16 amino acids. CDR3 in DNA: TGCGCCAGCAGCTTGCTAGCGGGAGGGGGTAGGGGCGAGCAGTACTTC. It translates to CASSLLAGGGRGEQYF.

This clone was picked up a small number of times. In nucleotides, the CDR3 is TGCGCCAGCAGCTTGGTGTCACCAGGCGAGACCCAGTACTTC. This gives the protein CASSLVSPGETQYF. V gene TRBV5-1 combines with J gene TRBJ2-5; D remains ambiguous. The CDR3 is 14 amino acids. Deletions cut 0 bases from V and 5 bases from J, with 11 bases between. Germline CDR1 is SGHRS and CDR2 is YFSETQ.

The chain links TRBV9 to TRBJ2-1; maybe TRBD2 (5 bases). Germline CDR1 reads SGDLS; CDR2 reads YYNGEE. The CDR3 has 15 amino acids. With 0 bases removed from V and 5 bases from J, the gap between germline ends came to 12 bases. CDR3 sequence: CASSVDPGIDNEQFF. For the CDR3, the DNA is TGTGCCAGCAGCGTAGATCCGGGGATCGACAATGAGCAGTTCTTC.

In its sample, this clone was seen once. Other DNA sequences from this sample encode an identical CDR3 as well. The J gene is TRBJ1-1, the V gene TRBV28; D might be TRBD1 (5 bases). Trimming took off 3 bases at V and 5 bases at J, with 10 bases between the two ends. Germline V lookup: CDR1 MDHEN, CDR2 SYDVKM. CDR3 length: 13 residues. The CDR3: CASSLAGRTEAFF. The CDR3, as DNA: TGTGCCAGCAGTTTGGCAGGGAGGACTGAAGCTTTCTTT.

The chain has TRBV30 and TRBJ2-7; 7 bases are a match to TRBD1. V shed 5 bases, J shed 2 bases, and the junction held 3 bases outside the gene matches. CDR1 and CDR2 (germline): GTSNPN, SVGIG (reference sequence). This CDR3 contains 12 residues. The CDR3 loop reads CAWGQDTYEQYF. CDR3 DNA: TGTGCCTGGGGACAGGATACCTACGAGCAGTACTTC.

The chain carries TRBV30 and TRBJ2-5; maybe TRBD2 (6 bases). The V gene's germline CDR1 is GTSNPN and CDR2 SVGIG (reference sequence). Trimming removed 2 bases at V and 5 bases at J, with 18 bases between. This CDR3 comprises 15 residues. The CDR3 DNA sequence: TGTGCCTGGAGTTTGGCCAGTCCGGGGGTTGAGACCCAGTACTTC. It encodes CAWSLASPGVETQYF.

V gene TRBV5-6 combines with J gene TRBJ2-7; tentatively, D is TRBD2 (5 bases). Germline-derived CDR1 and CDR2 are SGHDT and YYEEEE. The V end was cut by 2 bases, the J end by 6 bases, with 12 bases between. This CDR3 contains 13 residues. CDR3 DNA: TGTGCCAGCAGCTTAATGGGAAGCGGCGAGCAGTACTTC. Translated, it gives CASSLMGSGEQYF. Complete variable domain (other parts from reference TRBV5-6 and TRBJ2-7): DAGVTQSPTHLIKTRGQQVTLRCSPKSGHDTVSWYQQALGQGPQFIFQYYEEEERQRGNFPDRFSGHQFPNYSSELNVNALLLGDSALYLCASSLMGSGEQYFGPGTRLTVT.

The chain uses TRBV6-5 and TRBJ2-3, with D possibly TRBD2 on 5 matching bases. This CDR3 comprises 14 residues. V lost 2 bases and J lost 4, with 10 bases in between. Germline CDR1 is MNHEY and CDR2 is SVGAGI. The CDR3 protein is CASSYGLAADTQYF. The CDR3 DNA reads as TGTGCCAGCAGTTACGGCCTAGCTGCAGATACGCAGTATTTT.

This clone came up once. The chain has TRBV7-2 and TRBJ1-3; TRBD1 might be the D (5 bases). Germline V gene data show CDR1 as SGHTA and CDR2 as FQGNSA. The CDR3 has 12 amino acids. The germline V and J ends were trimmed by 1 base and 11 bases, with 9 bases remaining between them. The DNA of the CDR3 is TGTGCCAGCAGCTTAGGGGTAGGGGCCATATATTTT. Its translation: CASSLGVGAIYF.